A single sample is the source of the 2 T cell receptor beta chains below, sequenced in a study of blood T cell repertoires in COVID-19. TCRdb's table, derived via immunoSEQ multiplex PCR, lists solely in-frame clones and lacks some. The profile covers roughly 230,000 clones, with approximately 84% appearing a single time and approximately 4.8% taken by the ten largest. The specimen was peripheral blood. The receptors derive from a man aged 50-60 years with active or convalescent COVID-19.

The chain combines TRBV6-5 with TRBJ1-2, with 7 bases aligning to TRBD1. V shed 6 bases and J 4 bases; nucleotides not matched to a gene: 8. CDR1 and CDR2 from the germline V gene are MNHEY and SVGAGI. The CDR3 sequence is 14 residues long. The CDR3 here is CASRNTGAAYGYTF. DNA for the CDR3: TGTGCCAGCAGAAATACAGGGGCGGCCTATGGCTACACCTTC.

The chain has TRBV27 and TRBJ1-5; 8 bases match TRBD1. Trimming removed 8 bases from V and 3 bases from J; junction bases left unmatched: 9. CDR1 is MNHEY, CDR2 SMNVEV, per germline (reference sequence). This CDR3 region has 15 residues. DNA of the CDR3: TGTGCCAGCGCCGACCGGACAGGGAACAATCAGCCCCAGCATTTT. Amino acid sequence: CASADRTGNNQPQHF.